This TCR beta chain comes out of a study of blood T cell repertoires in COVID-19. Whole-study context: The United States, Italy and Spain provided the acute and convalescent COVID-19 samples. Nucleic acid was either cDNA or gDNA, and it came from T cells, B-cell-depleted T cells, or PBMCs.

The V gene end was trimmed by 0 bases and the J gene end by 2 bases; junction bases not matched to a gene: 6. The CDR3 runs to 16 residues. Germline CDR1 is LNHNV and CDR2 is YYDKDF (reference sequence). Original methodology: Cell counts per sample came from amplifying reference gene primers. Assay: immunoSEQ multiplex PCR; the TCRdb copy retains only in-frame clones and omits some. The V and J calls and clone size are taken from that table; D and trimming were inferred from the DNA. The sample has roughly 200,000 clones, 81% seen once. The chain carries TRBV15 and TRBJ1-2; 7 nucleotides align to TRBD1. The sequence was collected from an elderly woman with acute or convalescent COVID-19. The sequenced sample was peripheral blood. The CDR3 nucleotides are TGTGCCACCAGCAGAGAGTTGGGACAGCTAAACTATGGCTACACCTTC. The encoded protein is CATSRELGQLNYGYTF.